Detailed here is one TCR beta chain. This sample is part of a study of blood T cells in healthy people across ages. With a J-beta primer mix and a sample-barcoded 5' primer, a second PCR ran about 7 to 12 cycles. Each cDNA was tagged by a template-switch adaptor containing 12 random nucleotides. TCRdb re-called the 5' RACE reads with MiXCR, one entry per CDR3 protein. The sample holds 700,000 to 1,000,000 distinct CDR3 sequences; around 45% are singletons and the top ten take about a fifth. The V end was cut by 0 bases, the J end by 6 bases, with 25 bases between. The CDR3 length is 18 residues. Looked up from germline, CDR1 is DFQATT and CDR2 is SNEGSKA (reference sequence). Aged about 6 to 100, donors were systemically healthy Caucasians from Russia. The draw of peripheral blood yielded approximately 11 milliliters from each donor.

The TCR was taken from a man aged 55 to 70 in good health. The sample comprised blood. This rearrangement joins TRBV20-1 to TRBJ2-3; D may be TRBD1 (5 bases). The chain's CDR3 is CSARDNRQPGTLWDTQYF. The CDR3 region has the DNA TGCAGTGCTAGAGATAATCGACAGCCGGGCACTTTATGGGATACGCAGTATTTT.